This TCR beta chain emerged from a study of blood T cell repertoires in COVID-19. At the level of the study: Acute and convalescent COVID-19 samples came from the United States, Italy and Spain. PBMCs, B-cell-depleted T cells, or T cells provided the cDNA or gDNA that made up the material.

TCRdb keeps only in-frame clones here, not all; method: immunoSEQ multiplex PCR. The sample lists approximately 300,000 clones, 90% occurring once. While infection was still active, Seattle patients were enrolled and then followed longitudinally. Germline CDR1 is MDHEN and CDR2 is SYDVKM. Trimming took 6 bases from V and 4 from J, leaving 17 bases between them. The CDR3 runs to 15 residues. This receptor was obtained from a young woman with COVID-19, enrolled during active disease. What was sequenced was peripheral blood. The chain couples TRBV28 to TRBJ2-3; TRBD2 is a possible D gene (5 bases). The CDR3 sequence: CASRSSGRVADTQYF. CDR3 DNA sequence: TGTGCCAGCAGGTCGAGCGGTAGAGTCGCAGATACGCAGTATTTT.